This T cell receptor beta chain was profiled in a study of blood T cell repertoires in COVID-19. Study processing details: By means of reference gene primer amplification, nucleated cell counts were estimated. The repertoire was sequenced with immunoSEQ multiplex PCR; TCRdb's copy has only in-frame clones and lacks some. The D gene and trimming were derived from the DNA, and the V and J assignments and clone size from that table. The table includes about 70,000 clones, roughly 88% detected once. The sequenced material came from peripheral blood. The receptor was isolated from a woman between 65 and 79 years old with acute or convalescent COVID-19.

CDR3 bases: TGCAGCGTTGAAGATCGAATGGGCAGGAACACCGGGGAGCTGTTTTTT. This codes for CSVEDRMGRNTGELFF. The chain combines TRBV29-1 with TRBJ2-2; the D is unclear. V was trimmed by 0 bases and J by 1 base, leaving 12 bases between them. CDR1 SQVTM and CDR2 ANQGSEA come from the germline V gene. The CDR3 sequence is 16 residues long.